Presented here are 6 T cell receptor beta chains from one specimen sequenced in a study of blood T cell repertoires in COVID-19. Using immunoSEQ multiplex PCR, the repertoire was profiled, and TCRdb retains in-frame clones only, with some absent. The repertoire holds about 160,000 clones, with around 83% as singletons. The sequencing sample was made of peripheral blood. These TCRs come from a man in his 70s who had recovered from COVID-19.

This clone was seen once. A read error may produce the germline difference seen at one junction end. The genes are TRBV30 and TRBJ2-1; D possibly corresponds to TRBD2 (5 bases). CDR3 length: 11 residues. The V gene's germline CDR1 is GTSNPN and CDR2 SVGIG (reference sequence). The CDR3 DNA reads TGTGCCTGGAGTGTCCCGACTACCTCGATCTTC. It is translated as CAWSVPTTSIF.

The chain carries TRBV19 and TRBJ2-4, with a possible D match to TRBD2 (5 bases). CDR1 LNHDA and CDR2 SQIVND come from the germline V gene (reference sequence). The CDR3 runs to 15 residues. V lost 0 bases, J lost 4 bases, and 10 bases lay in between. The CDR3 DNA follows: TGTGCCAGTAGTATAGATGGGAGCCATAAAAACATTCAGTACTTC. It encodes CASSIDGSHKNIQYF.

The chain joins TRBV24-1 to TRBJ2-3, with D possibly being TRBD1 (6 bases). CDR1 is KGHDR, CDR2 SFDVKD, per germline. This CDR3 contains 13 residues. The V end lost 7 bases, the J end lost 3 bases, and 10 bases lay between the germline ends. CDR3 sequence: CATRTQGTDTQYF. In nucleotides, the CDR3 is TGTGCCACCAGAACCCAGGGGACAGATACGCAGTATTTT.

This chain uses TRBV28 with TRBJ2-2; the match to TRBD2 covers 7 bases. With 7 bases clipped from V and 0 bases from J, the junction kept 8 bases outside the gene matches. The V gene's germline CDR1 is MDHEN and CDR2 SYDVKM. CDR3 length: 16 residues. DNA for the CDR3: TGTGCCAGCATCTCGGGAAGCGGGGCGAACACCGGGGAGCTGTTTTTT. It yields the protein CASISGSGANTGELFF.

This rearrangement joins TRBV6-6 to TRBJ2-1, with TRBD2 identical over 8 bases. J lost 0 bases, V lost 7 bases, and 8 bases had no gene match. The CDR3 consists of 16 residues. The germline V gene has CDR1 MNHNY and CDR2 SVGAGI (reference sequence). The CDR3 loop reads CASTPASGSSYNEQFF. In nucleotides, the CDR3 is TGTGCCAGCACCCCGGCCAGCGGGAGCTCCTACAATGAGCAGTTCTTC.

The chain links TRBV6-6 to TRBJ2-2; 9 nucleotides line up with TRBD1. The CDR3 has 13 residues. V shed 9 bases, J shed 8 bases, and the junction held 7 bases outside the gene matches. Germline values: CDR1 MNHNY, CDR2 SVGAGI (reference sequence). CDR3 sequence reads: CASTDRGVGELFF. CDR3 in DNA: TGTGCCAGTACGGACAGGGGCGTAGGGGAGCTGTTTTTT.